This T cell receptor (beta chain) is from a study of blood T cell repertoires in COVID-19. On the study more broadly: The analysed material was cDNA or gDNA that came from T cells, B-cell-depleted T cells, or PBMCs.

Trimming cost V 1 base and J 9 bases, with 10 bases left between them. This CDR3 comprises 14 residues. Looked up from germline, CDR1 is SEHNR and CDR2 is FQNEAQ (reference sequence). Profiled with immunoSEQ multiplex PCR; TCRdb holds only in-frame clones, not every one. In the table there are approximately 130,000 clones, roughly 80% of which are singletons. The rearrangement joins TRBV7-9 to TRBJ1-6; unclear D gene. The source is a man aged 25-45 years who had recovered from COVID-19. The specimen sequenced was PBMCs or T cells enriched from blood (not recorded which). CDR3 nucleotide sequence: TGTGCCAGCAGCTTAGATCCGGAGGGTTCACCCCTCCACTTT. Its translation: CASSLDPEGSPLHF.